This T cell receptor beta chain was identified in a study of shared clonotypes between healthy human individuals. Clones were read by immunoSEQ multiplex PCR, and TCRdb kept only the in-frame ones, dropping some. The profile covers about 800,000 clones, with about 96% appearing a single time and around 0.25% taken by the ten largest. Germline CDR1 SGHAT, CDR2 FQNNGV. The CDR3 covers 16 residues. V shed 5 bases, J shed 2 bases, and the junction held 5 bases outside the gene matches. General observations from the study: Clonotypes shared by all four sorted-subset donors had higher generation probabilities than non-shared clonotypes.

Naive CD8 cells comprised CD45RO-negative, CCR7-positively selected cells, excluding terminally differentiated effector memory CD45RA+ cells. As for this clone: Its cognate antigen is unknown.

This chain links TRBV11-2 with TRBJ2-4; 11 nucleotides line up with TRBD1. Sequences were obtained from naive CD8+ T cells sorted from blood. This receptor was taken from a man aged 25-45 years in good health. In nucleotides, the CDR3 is TGTGCCAGCAGCATCGGGACAGGGGGAACCAAAAACATTCAGTACTTC. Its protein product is CASSIGTGGTKNIQYF.